The 20 T cell receptor beta chains reported below all come from one sample, sequenced in a study of cytomegalovirus exposure and HLA in healthy donors. PCR involved 60 Vbeta and 13 Jbeta primers. Assay used: immunoSEQ multiplex PCR; TCRdb lists only in-frame clones, some missing. The sample consists of some 150,000 clones, approximately 85% of them appearing once. Input material: PBMCs. These TCRs come from a man between 50 and 59 years old in good health and CMV-seropositive.

This rearrangement joins TRBV2 to TRBJ2-7, with 13 bases matching TRBD2. CDR3 length: 15 amino acids. Germline CDR1 is SNHLY and CDR2 is FYNNEI. The J segment lost 4 bases and the V segment lost 3 bases, leaving 3 bases of the junction unmatched. CDR3 DNA sequence: TGTGCCAGCAGTGACAGACTAGCGGGGGGTTACGAGCAGTACTTC. Translation: CASSDRLAGGYEQYF.

V usage is TRBV19 and J usage is TRBJ2-2; 8 bases are a match to TRBD2. From germline, CDR1 is LNHDA and CDR2 SQIVND (reference sequence). V dropped 9 bases and J dropped 2; count of bases not matched to a gene: 8. CDR3 length equals 15 residues. The CDR3 reads CASEVREGNTGELFF. CDR3 nucleotides: TGTGCCAGCGAGGTCCGGGAGGGTAACACCGGGGAGCTGTTTTTT.

The gene calls are TRBV5-4 and TRBJ2-3; maybe TRBD1 (6 bases). The CDR3 extends over 16 amino acids. V lost 0 bases, J lost 0 bases, and 11 bases lay in between. The germline V gene encodes CDR1 SGHNT and CDR2 YYREEE (reference sequence). This chain's CDR3 is CASSLGGPSSTDTQYF. CDR3 in DNA: TGTGCCAGCAGCTTGGGGGGGCCATCTAGCACAGATACGCAGTATTTT.

CDR3 in amino acids: CASSAAGYYEQYF. CDR3 sequence (DNA): TGTGCCAGTAGTGCGGCGGGATACTACGAGCAGTACTTC. This sequence joins TRBV19 and TRBJ2-5, with a possible D match to TRBD2 (6 bases). The J call may be in error: the DNA end matches TRBJ2-7 better. The CDR3 is 13 amino acids. Germline values: CDR1 LNHDA, CDR2 SQIVND (reference sequence).

The chain employs TRBV23-1 and TRBJ2-3, with 7 bases lining up with TRBD2. TRBV23-1 is marked as an open reading frame, function uncertain. Unmatched junction bases numbered 9, after V lost 0 bases and J lost 0 bases. CDR3 size: 18 residues. The CDR3 region is CASSQSGPLAMSTDTQYF. The CDR3 DNA follows: TGCGCCAGCAGTCAATCGGGCCCACTAGCGATGAGCACAGATACGCAGTATTTT.

This chain links TRBV5-1 with TRBJ1-2; 8 positions match TRBD1. The length of the CDR3 is 15 residues. CDR1 and CDR2 from the germline V gene are SGHRS and YFSETQ. J gave up 7 bases and V 0 bases, and 8 bases lay outside the gene matches. CDR3 DNA: TGCGCCAGCAGCTTGGCGGGATCAGGGGGCGGTGGCTACACCTTC. This translates into CASSLAGSGGGGYTF. Full variable domain (rest looked up from reference TRBV5-1 and TRBJ1-2): KAGVTQTPRYLIKTRGQQVTLSCSPISGHRSVSWYQQTPGQGLQFLFEYFSETQRNKGNFPGRFSGRQFSNSRSEMNVSTLELGDSALYLCASSLAGSGGGGYTFGSGTRLTVV.

The CDR3 bases are TGTGCCAGCAGCAGACAGGGAACGGCCGGGGAGCTGTTTTTT. Translating gives CASSRQGTAGELFF. V gene TRBV25-1 combines with J gene TRBJ2-2; 7 bases are shared with TRBD1. Trimming cost V 6 bases and J 6 bases; bases outside gene matches: 7. CDR1 is MGHDK, CDR2 SYGVNS, per germline. The CDR3 extends over 14 amino acids.

The V and J genes are TRBV5-1 and TRBJ2-7; a possible D gene is TRBD1 (5 bases). In germline, CDR1 is SGHRS, CDR2 YFSETQ. V gave up 0 bases and J gave up 0 bases, with 7 bases separating them. This CDR3 spans 14 amino acids. The CDR3 loop reads CASSLEDSSYEQYF. The CDR3 DNA reads TGCGCCAGCAGCTTGGAAGACAGCTCCTACGAGCAGTACTTC.

The CDR3 nucleotides are TGTGCCAGCAGCCCTACTAGCACAGATACGCAGTATTTT. It translates to CASSPTSTDTQYF. J is TRBJ2-3 and V is TRBV5-4; D remains unclear. Germline-derived CDR1 and CDR2 are SGHNT and YYREEE (reference sequence). The ends were cut back, 4 bases at V and 0 bases at J, with 6 bases in the middle. This CDR3 comprises 13 residues.

The chain couples TRBV6-1 to TRBJ1-2, with 7 bases aligning to TRBD1. Losses at the gene ends were 4 bases for V and 4 bases for J; bases not matched to a gene: 3. Germline V gene data show CDR1 as MNHNS and CDR2 as SASEGT. The CDR3 covers 13 residues. CDR3 sequence (DNA): TGTGCCAGCAGTGGGACAGGCCTCTATGGCTACACCTTC. The encoded protein is CASSGTGLYGYTF.

The rearrangement links TRBV11-2 to TRBJ2-1; no firm D call. The CDR3 spans 13 residues. The V and J ends lost 5 bases and 5 bases respectively, with 10 bases between them. CDR1 and CDR2 from the germline V gene are SGHAT and FQNNGV. The CDR3 reads CASSPQVNNEQFF. The CDR3 DNA reads TGTGCCAGCAGCCCCCAGGTGAACAATGAGCAGTTCTTC.

V and J are TRBV5-4 and TRBJ2-3, with 7 bases identical to TRBD2. Germline CDR1 and CDR2: SGHNT and YYREEE (reference sequence). The CDR3 runs to 16 residues. V lost 4 bases, J lost 0 bases, and 8 bases stayed unmatched. In DNA, the CDR3 is TGTGCCAGCAGCCTAAAGGTGGGAGGGAGCACAGATACGCAGTATTTT. It encodes CASSLKVGGSTDTQYF.

The V call is TRBV15, the J call TRBJ1-1; the D gene is possibly TRBD1 (5 bases). V lost 9 bases and J lost 0, with 14 bases in between. Germline CDR1 LNHNV, CDR2 YYDKDF (reference sequence). The CDR3 spans 14 residues. In DNA form, the CDR3 reads TGTGCCACTACTACCGGACACCTGAACACTGAAGCTTTCTTT. Its protein product is CATTTGHLNTEAFF.

The chain is built from TRBV11-2 and TRBJ1-1, with 7 bases aligning to TRBD1. CDR1 is SGHAT and CDR2 is FQNNGV in the germline V gene. J lost 1 base, V lost 8 bases, and 4 bases had no gene match. This CDR3 has 13 residues. The DNA for the CDR3 is TGTGCCAGCGGCCGGGACAGGAACACTGAAGCTTTCTTT. Its translation: CASGRDRNTEAFF.

This sequence joins TRBV28 and TRBJ2-1; a weak D match, TRBD2 (5 bases). CDR1 MDHEN and CDR2 SYDVKM come from the germline V gene. This CDR3 is built from 15 residues. Deletions cut 2 bases from V and 4 bases from J, with 12 bases between. The DNA for the CDR3 is TGTGCCAGCAGTTTAGGTCTGGGAGAGTACAATGAGCAGTTCTTC. This translates into CASSLGLGEYNEQFF.

Only a few counts were recorded for this clone. CDR3 sequence (DNA): TGCGCCAGCAGAGACAGGGTGAACACTGAAGCTTTCTTT. Translating gives CASRDRVNTEAFF. This sequence joins TRBV5-1 and TRBJ1-1, with TRBD1 identical over 7 bases. Germline V gene sequence: CDR1 SGHRS, CDR2 YFSETQ. V lost 5 bases to trimming and J lost 0 bases; unmatched junction nucleotides: 1. CDR3 length equals 13 residues.

The rearrangement links TRBV19 to TRBJ2-7, with TRBD2 matching 9 bases. The ends lost 3 bases at V and 2 bases at J; junction bases unmatched: 5. CDR3 size: 15 residues. Germline CDR1 reads LNHDA; CDR2 reads SQIVND (reference sequence). The CDR3 coding sequence is TGTGCCAGTAGTATTGGCGGCGGGGGGGCCTACGAGCAGTACTTC. Translation gives CASSIGGGGAYEQYF.

V gene TRBV7-9 combines with J gene TRBJ2-7; 7 nucleotides agree with TRBD2. The CDR3 has 17 residues. V shed 5 bases, J shed 3 bases, and the junction held 16 bases outside the gene matches. Germline assignment: CDR1 SEHNR and CDR2 FQNEAQ (reference sequence). For the CDR3, the DNA is TGTGCCAGCAGCCCCCCTCGTGATCAGCGGGGTTACTACGAGCAGTACTTC. Translating it yields CASSPPRDQRGYYEQYF.

The chain has TRBV11-1 and TRBJ2-7; maybe TRBD1 (6 bases). This CDR3 region has 15 residues. Germline CDR1 is SGHAT and CDR2 is FQDESV (reference sequence). The ends were cut back, 1 base at V and 3 bases at J, with 13 bases in the middle. CDR3 region: CASSLDGGFFYEQYF. CDR3 bases: TGTGCCAGCAGCTTAGATGGGGGCTTTTTCTACGAGCAGTACTTC.

The chain links TRBV9 to TRBJ2-7, with 10 nucleotides matching TRBD2. CDR3 length equals 17 residues. Germline CDR1 SGDLS, CDR2 YYNGEE. V lost 0 bases to trimming and J lost 5 bases; unmatched junction nucleotides: 11. The CDR3 protein is CASSVEPHLAGVDEQYF. CDR3 bases: TGTGCCAGCAGCGTAGAGCCCCACCTAGCGGGAGTCGACGAGCAGTACTTC.